These 24 T cell receptor beta chains were sequenced from one sample in a study of blood T cell repertoires in COVID-19 (dated by TCRdb to the early 2020s). Library preparation employed the immunoSEQ multiplex PCR assay. The source is immuneACCESS, and TCRdb retained only in-frame sequences with V and J called. Part of the clones is not carried over; for the studies checked, unresolved V genes explain less than half of this, and the remainder is unexplained. The sample table shows 350,000 to 500,000 clones, and roughly 88% are seen once. 1.4% to 1.5% of the sample is taken by the ten largest. The specimen sequenced was PBMCs or T cells enriched from blood (not recorded which). These receptors were collected from a woman aged 18-29 years who had been exposed to COVID-19.

V and J are TRBV2 and TRBJ1-6; D not certain. CDR1 is SNHLY and CDR2 is FYNNEI in the germline V gene. The germline V and J ends were trimmed by 2 bases and 7 bases, with 9 bases remaining between them. The CDR3 runs to 14 residues. The CDR3 reads CASSEIRENSPLHF. CDR3 nucleotides: TGTGCCAGCAGTGAAATCCGGGAGAATTCACCCCTCCACTTT.

CDR3 in amino acids: CASSRDRDQPQHF. The DNA of the CDR3 is TGCGCCAGCAGCCGAGACAGGGATCAGCCCCAGCATTTT. The genes are TRBV5-1 and TRBJ1-5, with 7 nucleotides matching TRBD1. The germline V gene has CDR1 SGHRS and CDR2 YFSETQ. CDR3 length: 13 amino acids. J was trimmed by 5 bases and V by 4 bases; bases with no gene match: 3.

This chain joins TRBV28 and TRBJ1-3; the D is unclear. V dropped 1 base and J dropped 7 bases, with 11 bases sitting between them. The CDR3 has 14 amino acids. Germline CDR1 and CDR2: MDHEN and SYDVKM. CDR3 DNA sequence: TGTGCCAGCAGTTTATCAGGTTCCCTTAACACCATATATTTT. Translating it yields CASSLSGSLNTIYF. Combining the CDR3 with reference TRBV28 and TRBJ1-3 gives the whole variable domain DVKVTQSSRYLVKRTGEKVFLECVQDMDHENMFWYRQDPGLGLRLIYFSYDVKMKEKGDIPEGYSVSREKKERFSLILESASTNQTSMYLCASSLSGSLNTIYFGEGSWLTVV.

The chain is built from TRBV11-1 and TRBJ1-6, with D maybe TRBD1 (5 bases). The CDR3 runs 14 residues. The germline CDR1 and CDR2 sequences are SGHAT and FQDESV (reference sequence). Trimming took 2 bases from V and 3 from J, leaving 5 bases between them. This CDR3 is CASSLQGYNSPLHF. The DNA for the CDR3 is TGTGCCAGCAGCTTACAGGGCTATAATTCACCCCTCCACTTT.

The V call is TRBV28, the J call TRBJ2-7; 7 bases are shared with TRBD1. The germline V gene encodes CDR1 MDHEN and CDR2 SYDVKM. The CDR3 is 15 amino acids. J was trimmed by 7 bases and V by 7 bases; bases with no gene match: 16. The DNA of the CDR3 is TGTGCCAGCACCCTGACAGGGCTGAAGTTGGGTGAGCAGTACTTC. As protein: CASTLTGLKLGEQYF.

Comment on this clone: In the same sample, other DNA sequences code for this CDR3. The J gene is TRBJ1-2, the V gene TRBV28, with 9 bases that match TRBD1. CDR1 is MDHEN, CDR2 SYDVKM, per germline. Trimming cost V 4 bases and J 5 bases; bases outside gene matches: 2. This CDR3 has 13 amino acids. The CDR3 reads CASSSGQGYGYTF. CDR3 nucleotides: TGTGCCAGCAGTTCCGGACAGGGGTATGGCTACACCTTC.

This sequence joins TRBV9 and TRBJ2-7; tentative D call: TRBD2 (6 bases). The CDR3 sequence is 14 residues long. V gave up 3 bases and J gave up 3 bases, with 13 bases separating them. Germline lookup yields CDR1 SGDLS and CDR2 YYNGEE. The DNA of the CDR3 is TGTGCCAGCAGCGGGTCAATGGGGGGCTACGAGCAGTACTTC. This codes for CASSGSMGGYEQYF.

The chain links TRBV27 to TRBJ2-2; the match to TRBD2 covers 9 bases. This CDR3 has 15 residues. CDR1 MNHEY and CDR2 SMNVEV come from the germline V gene (reference sequence). The J segment lost 5 bases and the V segment lost 11 bases, leaving 12 bases of the junction unmatched. CDR3 in amino acids: CAGSLAGSRTGELFF. CDR3 DNA: TGTGCCGGGTCGCTAGCGGGATCGAGGACCGGGGAGCTGTTTTTT.

This chain links TRBV29-1 with TRBJ2-1; 12 nucleotides line up with TRBD2. Germline CDR1 reads SQVTM; CDR2 reads ANQGSEA. CDR3 length: 13 residues. V was clipped by 8 bases and J by 8 bases; unmatched bases: 7. The CDR3: CSIASGGGDEQFF. For the CDR3, the DNA is TGCAGCATCGCTAGCGGGGGGGGCGATGAGCAGTTCTTC.

The gene calls are TRBV30 and TRBJ1-5; maybe TRBD1 (5 bases). The CDR3 totals 15 residues. The V end lost 5 bases, the J end lost 0 bases, and 14 bases lay between the germline ends. CDR1 is GTSNPN and CDR2 is SVGIG in the germline V gene (reference sequence). CDR3 nucleotide sequence: TGTGCCTGGGGGGCGGGGAGTTATAGCAATCAGCCCCAGCATTTT. It is translated as CAWGAGSYSNQPQHF. Full variable domain (missing parts from reference TRBV30 and TRBJ1-5): SQTIHQWPATLVQPVGSPLSLECTVEGTSNPNLYWYRQAAGRGLQLLFYSVGIGQISSEVPQNLSASRPQDRQFILSSKKLLLSDSGFYLCAWGAGSYSNQPQHFGDGTRLSIL.

The V call is TRBV11-2, the J call TRBJ2-5; D perhaps matches TRBD2 (5 bases). Per the germline V gene, CDR1 is SGHAT and CDR2 is FQNNGV. The V gene lost 1 base and the J gene lost 5 bases, with 14 bases spanning the gap. The CDR3 has 15 residues. CDR3 in DNA: TGTGCCAGCAGCTTAGCTTCGGCTAGCTATGAGACCCAGTACTTC. Its protein product is CASSLASASYETQYF.

This clone was found once. V and J are TRBV12-5 and TRBJ2-7; weak D call: TRBD2 (6 bases). CDR1 LGHNT and CDR2 FRNRAP come from the germline V gene. Trimming took off 0 bases at V and 9 bases at J, with 21 bases between the two ends. The CDR3 sequence is 16 residues long. The DNA of the CDR3 is TGTGCTAGTGGTTTGGTACGTGGGGGGAGGAAACCGGGGCAGTACTTC. It codes for CASGLVRGGRKPGQYF. Using reference TRBV12-5 and TRBJ2-7 for the parts outside the CDR3, the full variable domain is DARVTQTPRHKVTEMGQEVTMRCQPILGHNTVFWYRQTMMQGLELLAYFRNRAPLDDSGMPKDRFSAEMPDATLATLKIQPSEPRDSAVYFCASGLVRGGRKPGQYFGPGTRLTVT.

The J gene is TRBJ2-6, the V gene TRBV19, with 9 bases matching TRBD1. CDR3 length: 15 amino acids. Germline CDR1 is LNHDA and CDR2 is SQIVND (reference sequence). After removal of 3 bases from V and 15 bases from J, the junction contained 12 bases not matched to a gene. The CDR3 coding sequence is TGTGCCAGTAGTATCCTTCTCCGGGACAGGGTAGACCTGACTTTC. As protein: CASSILLRDRVDLTF.

V gene TRBV28 combines with J gene TRBJ1-5, with a tentative D call TRBD1 (6 bases). Germline CDR1 reads MDHEN; CDR2 reads SYDVKM. The germline V and J ends were trimmed by 3 bases and 0 bases, with 12 bases remaining between them. The CDR3 is 16 residues long. For the CDR3, the DNA is TGTGCCAGCAGTTTCGAGGGGGTGGATAGCAATCAGCCCCAGCATTTT. Protein sequence: CASSFEGVDSNQPQHF.

This clone has a single count. The V call is TRBV6-2 or TRBV6-3, the J call TRBJ1-2, with D unresolved. Trimming left V 0 bases short and J 4 bases short, with 9 bases between. The germline V gene encodes CDR1 MNHEY and CDR2 SVGEGT. The CDR3 consists of 14 residues. The CDR3 DNA reads as TGTGCCAGCAGTTACTCATCCGCGTCCTATGGCTACACCTTC. This translates into CASSYSSASYGYTF.

J is TRBJ2-3 and V is TRBV2, with 10 bases lining up with TRBD1. Germline V gene sequence: CDR1 SNHLY, CDR2 FYNNEI. Trimming at V came to 4 bases and at J to 3 bases, leaving 1 base not matched to a gene. The CDR3 extends over 14 amino acids. The CDR3 protein is CASSGQGATDTQYF. As DNA, the CDR3 is TGTGCCAGCAGTGGACAGGGGGCAACAGATACGCAGTATTTT.

The chain combines TRBV27 with TRBJ1-2; D may be TRBD1 (5 bases). The CDR3 is 16 amino acids. The V end lost 7 bases, the J end lost 2 bases, and 20 bases lay between the germline ends. CDR1 is MNHEY, CDR2 SMNVEV, per germline (reference sequence). CDR3 sequence reads: CASTIRWGGFNYGYTF. The CDR3 DNA is TGTGCCAGCACCATTAGATGGGGGGGGTTCAACTATGGCTACACCTTC.

In this sample, this clone turned up once. This chain joins TRBV5-6 and TRBJ1-2; a weak D match, TRBD1 (6 bases). The germline CDR1 and CDR2 sequences are SGHDT and YYEEEE. Trimming left V 4 bases short and J 8 bases short, with 18 bases between. CDR3 length: 14 residues. CDR3 nucleotides: TGTGCCAGCAGCCTTGACAGGTCCGGAAGCGGCTACACCTTC. It specifies CASSLDRSGSGYTF.

This clone has a single count. This chain connects TRBV27 to TRBJ2-4, with D unclear. This CDR3 has 16 amino acids. Germline CDR1 and CDR2: MNHEY and SMNVEV (reference sequence). With 4 bases removed from V and 0 bases from J, the gap between germline ends came to 13 bases. CDR3 DNA: TGTGCCAGCAGTTCTTACGGTGCCTTAGCCAAAAACATTCAGTACTTC. This gives the protein CASSSYGALAKNIQYF.

This rearrangement joins TRBV27 to TRBJ1-6; perhaps TRBD1 as D (5 bases). The CDR3 has 15 residues. CDR1 is MNHEY, CDR2 SMNVEV, per germline (reference sequence). Trimming took 3 bases from V and 4 from J, leaving 10 bases between them. CDR3 bases: TGTGCCAGCAGTTTGAAAACAGGATATAATTCACCCCTCCACTTT. Its protein is CASSLKTGYNSPLHF.

The rearrangement joins TRBV19 to TRBJ1-6; D not resolved. V shed 5 bases and J shed 0 bases, with 8 bases lying between them. Per germline, CDR1 LNHDA and CDR2 SQIVND (reference sequence). The CDR3 runs 15 residues. CDR3 region: CASSAGVSYNSPLHF. The CDR3 DNA reads TGTGCCAGTAGTGCGGGCGTCTCCTATAATTCACCCCTCCACTTT.

The chain links TRBV7-8 to TRBJ2-3; a possible D gene is TRBD2 (5 bases). CDR1 and CDR2 from the germline V gene are SGHVS and FQNEAQ. The CDR3 extends over 15 amino acids. Trimming stripped 4 bases from V and 0 bases from J, with 11 bases between. CDR3 bases: TGTGCCAGCAGCTCTGACTGGAGGAGCACAGATACGCAGTATTTT. This sequence encodes CASSSDWRSTDTQYF.

This clone has just one count. The chain employs TRBV5-8 and TRBJ2-7; maybe TRBD1 (6 bases). Germline V gene data show CDR1 as SGHTS and CDR2 as YDEGEE. The CDR3 contains 14 residues. Between the trimmed V and J ends, which lost 2 bases and 4 bases, there was a span of 13 bases. The CDR3 is CASSLDDRRYEQYF. Here the CDR3 DNA reads TGTGCCAGCAGCTTAGACGACAGGAGGTACGAGCAGTACTTC. Full variable domain (missing parts from reference TRBV5-8 and TRBJ2-7): EAGVTQSPTHLIKTRGQQATLRCSPISGHTSVYWYQQALGLGLQFLLWYDEGEERNRGNFPPRFSGRQFPNYSSELNVNALELEDSALYLCASSLDDRRYEQYFGPGTRLTVT.

V and J are TRBV28 and TRBJ2-2; TRBD1 matches 11 bases. With 7 bases clipped from V and 3 bases from J, the junction kept 7 bases outside the gene matches. Germline values: CDR1 MDHEN, CDR2 SYDVKM. The CDR3 sequence is 16 residues long. The CDR3 protein is CASNTLGQGDTGELFF. The CDR3 nucleotides read TGTGCCAGCAACACATTGGGACAGGGGGACACCGGGGAGCTGTTTTTT.